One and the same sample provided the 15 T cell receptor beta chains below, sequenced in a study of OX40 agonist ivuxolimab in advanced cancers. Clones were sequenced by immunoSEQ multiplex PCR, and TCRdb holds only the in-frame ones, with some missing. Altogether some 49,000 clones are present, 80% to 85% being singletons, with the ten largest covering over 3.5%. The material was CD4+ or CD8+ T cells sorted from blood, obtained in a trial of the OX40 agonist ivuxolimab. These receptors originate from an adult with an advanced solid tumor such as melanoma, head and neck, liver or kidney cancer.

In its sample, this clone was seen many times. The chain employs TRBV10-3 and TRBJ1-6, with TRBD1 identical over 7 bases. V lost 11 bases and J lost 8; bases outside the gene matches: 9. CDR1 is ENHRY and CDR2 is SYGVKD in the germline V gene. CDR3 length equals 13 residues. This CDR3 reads CASYRQGDSPLHF. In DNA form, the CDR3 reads TGTGCCTCCTACCGACAGGGAGATTCACCCCTCCACTTT.

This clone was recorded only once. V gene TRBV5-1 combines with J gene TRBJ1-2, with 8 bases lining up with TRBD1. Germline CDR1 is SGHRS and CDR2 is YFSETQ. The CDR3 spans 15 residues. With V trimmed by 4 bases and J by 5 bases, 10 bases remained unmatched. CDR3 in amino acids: CASSLGQGDIYGYTF. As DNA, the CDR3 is TGCGCCAGCAGCCTCGGACAGGGAGACATTTATGGCTACACCTTC.

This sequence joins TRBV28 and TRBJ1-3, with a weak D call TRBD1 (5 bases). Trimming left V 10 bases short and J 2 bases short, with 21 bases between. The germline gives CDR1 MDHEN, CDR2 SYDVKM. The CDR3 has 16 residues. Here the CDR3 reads CATSRELGSAGNTIYF. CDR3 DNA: TGTGCCACGTCCAGGGAGCTCGGGTCGGCTGGAAACACCATATATTTT.

CDR3 bases: TGTGCCAGCTCACAGGGACAAGAGACCCAGTACTTC. It yields the protein CASSQGQETQYF. V is TRBV7-9 and J is TRBJ2-5; D perhaps matches TRBD1 (6 bases). Between the trimmed V and J ends, which lost 8 bases and 2 bases, there was a span of 9 bases. The CDR3 has 12 residues. CDR1 is SEHNR and CDR2 is FQNEAQ in the germline V gene (reference sequence).

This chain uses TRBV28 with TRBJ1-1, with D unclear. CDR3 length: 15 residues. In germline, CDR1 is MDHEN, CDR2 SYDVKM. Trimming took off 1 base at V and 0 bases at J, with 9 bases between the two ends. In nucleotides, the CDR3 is TGTGCCAGCAGTTTATTTCCGGGCATGAACACTGAAGCTTTCTTT. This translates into CASSLFPGMNTEAFF.

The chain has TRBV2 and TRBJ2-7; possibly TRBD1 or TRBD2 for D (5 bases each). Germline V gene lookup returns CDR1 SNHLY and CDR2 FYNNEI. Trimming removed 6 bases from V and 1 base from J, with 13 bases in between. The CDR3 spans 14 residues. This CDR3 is CASSSGRLSYEQYF. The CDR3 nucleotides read TGTGCCAGCAGCTCGGGACGGCTTTCCTACGAGCAGTACTTC.

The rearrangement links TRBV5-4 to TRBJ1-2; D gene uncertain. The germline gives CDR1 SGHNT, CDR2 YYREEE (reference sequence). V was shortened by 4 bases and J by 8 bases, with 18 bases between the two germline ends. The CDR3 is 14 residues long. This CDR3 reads CASSAPEELTGYTF. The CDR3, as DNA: TGTGCCAGCAGCGCCCCCGAGGAATTGACAGGCTACACCTTC. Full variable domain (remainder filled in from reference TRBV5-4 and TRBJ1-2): ETGVTQSPTHLIKTRGQQVTLRCSSQSGHNTVSWYQQALGQGPQFIFQYYREEENGRGNFPPRFSGLQFPNYSSELNVNALELDDSALYLCASSAPEELTGYTFGSGTRLTVV.

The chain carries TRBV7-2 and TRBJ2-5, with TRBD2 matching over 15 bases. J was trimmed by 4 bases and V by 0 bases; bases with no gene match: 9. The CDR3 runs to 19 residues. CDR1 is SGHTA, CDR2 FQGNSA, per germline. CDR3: CASSLALRTSGGAGETQYF. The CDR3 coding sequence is TGTGCCAGCAGCTTAGCCCTTCGGACTAGCGGGGGGGCGGGAGAGACCCAGTACTTC. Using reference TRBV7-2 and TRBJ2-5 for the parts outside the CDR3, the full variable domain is GAGVSQSPSNKVTEKGKDVELRCDPISGHTALYWYRQSLGQGLEFLIYFQGNSAPDKSGLPSDRFSAERTGGSVSTLTIQRTQQEDSAVYLCASSLALRTSGGAGETQYFGPGTRLLVL.

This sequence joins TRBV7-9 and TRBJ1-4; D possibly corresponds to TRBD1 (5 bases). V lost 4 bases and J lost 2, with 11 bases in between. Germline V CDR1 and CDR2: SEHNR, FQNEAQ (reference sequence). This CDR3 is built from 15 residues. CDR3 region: CASSSGAGTNEKLFF. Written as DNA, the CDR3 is TGTGCCAGCAGCTCCGGGGCGGGGACTAATGAAAAACTGTTTTTT.

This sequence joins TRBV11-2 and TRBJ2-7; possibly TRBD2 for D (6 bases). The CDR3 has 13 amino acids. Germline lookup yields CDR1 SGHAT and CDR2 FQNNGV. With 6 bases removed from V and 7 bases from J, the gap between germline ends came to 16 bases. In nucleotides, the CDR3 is TGTGCCAGCAGTCCCTTGGGGCGGGAAGAGCAGTACTTC. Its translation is CASSPLGREEQYF.

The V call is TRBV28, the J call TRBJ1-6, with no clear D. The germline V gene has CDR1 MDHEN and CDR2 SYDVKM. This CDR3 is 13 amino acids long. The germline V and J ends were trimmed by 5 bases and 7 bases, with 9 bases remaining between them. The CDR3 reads CASSETGNSPLHF. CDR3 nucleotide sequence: TGTGCCAGCAGTGAGACGGGGAATTCACCCCTCCACTTT. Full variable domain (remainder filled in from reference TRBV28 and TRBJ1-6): DVKVTQSSRYLVKRTGEKVFLECVQDMDHENMFWYRQDPGLGLRLIYFSYDVKMKEKGDIPEGYSVSREKKERFSLILESASTNQTSMYLCASSETGNSPLHFGNGTRLTVT.

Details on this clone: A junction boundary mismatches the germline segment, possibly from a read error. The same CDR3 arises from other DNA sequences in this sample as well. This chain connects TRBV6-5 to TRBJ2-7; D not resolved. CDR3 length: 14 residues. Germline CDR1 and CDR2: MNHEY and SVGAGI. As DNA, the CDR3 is TGCGCCAGCAGTTACTCGACCGGTGCCTACGAGCAGTACTTC. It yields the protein CASSYSTGAYEQYF.

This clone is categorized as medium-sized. The DNA of the CDR3 is TGTGCCATCAGTGAGTCGACCGGGACAGGAGTTTCACCCCTCCACTTT. The encoded protein is CAISESTGTGVSPLHF. The chain is built from TRBV10-3 and TRBJ1-6, with 8 bases that match TRBD1. The J segment lost 9 bases and the V segment lost 0 bases, leaving 7 bases of the junction unmatched. Germline CDR1 and CDR2: ENHRY and SYGVKD. The CDR3 runs to 16 residues.

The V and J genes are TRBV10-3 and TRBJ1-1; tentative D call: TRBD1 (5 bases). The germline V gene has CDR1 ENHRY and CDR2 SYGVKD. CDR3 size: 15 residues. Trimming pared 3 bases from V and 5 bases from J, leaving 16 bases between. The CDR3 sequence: CAISDWDYSGTEAFF. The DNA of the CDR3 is TGTGCCATCAGTGACTGGGACTACTCCGGTACTGAAGCTTTCTTT.

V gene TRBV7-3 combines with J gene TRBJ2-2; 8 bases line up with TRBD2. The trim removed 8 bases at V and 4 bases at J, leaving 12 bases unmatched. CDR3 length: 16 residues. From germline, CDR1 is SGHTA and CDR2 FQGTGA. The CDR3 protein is CASRAGAHGGTGELFF. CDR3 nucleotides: TGTGCCAGCCGAGCGGGGGCCCACGGGGGCACCGGGGAGCTGTTTTTT.